Below, 21 T cell receptor beta chains from the same sample are listed, as sequenced in a study of T cells after yellow fever vaccination. In TCRdb, the 5' RACE reads were re-called with MiXCR into one record per CDR3 protein. The sample includes hundreds of thousands of distinct CDR3 sequences, roughly 3.5% of them seen just once. The sample consisted of PBMCs, taken on the day of the yellow fever booster vaccination. The receptors were gathered from a man between 18 and 35 years old who received the YFV17D yellow fever vaccine.

This clonotype was seen ten or more times. This rearrangement joins TRBV9 to TRBJ2-3, with 7 nucleotides matching TRBD2. The ends lost 3 bases at V and 5 bases at J; junction bases unmatched: 12. Germline V gene sequence: CDR1 SGDLS, CDR2 YYNGEE. This CDR3 region has 16 residues. CDR3 sequence: CASSGTGTNGLDTQYF. CDR3 bases: TGTGCCAGCAGCGGAACCGGGACTAATGGTTTAGATACGCAGTATTTT.

This chain joins TRBV5-1 and TRBJ1-6; no firm D call. The CDR3 runs to 13 residues. Per germline, CDR1 SGHRS and CDR2 YFSETQ. Trimming shortened V by 3 bases and J by 6 bases, and 7 bases separated the two germline ends. CDR3 sequence reads: CASSSGSNSPLHF. In nucleotides, the CDR3 is TGCGCCAGCAGCTCGGGTTCTAATTCACCCCTCCACTTT. Complete variable domain (other parts from reference TRBV5-1 and TRBJ1-6): KAGVTQTPRYLIKTRGQQVTLSCSPISGHRSVSWYQQTPGQGLQFLFEYFSETQRNKGNFPGRFSGRQFSNSRSEMNVSTLELGDSALYLCASSSGSNSPLHFGNGTRLTVT.

This clonotype showed up many times. The gene calls are TRBV29-1 and TRBJ1-1; 7 positions match TRBD1. This CDR3 comprises 15 residues. Germline V gene lookup returns CDR1 SQVTM and CDR2 ANQGSEA. The J segment lost 5 bases and the V segment lost 3 bases, leaving 12 bases of the junction unmatched. This CDR3 is CSVEGPGGQRTEAFF. The DNA of the CDR3 is TGCAGCGTTGAGGGCCCAGGGGGGCAGAGGACTGAAGCTTTCTTT. Together with reference TRBV29-1 and TRBJ1-1, the CDR3 gives the full variable domain: SAVISQKPSRDICQRGTSLTIQCQVDSQVTMMFWYRQQPGQSLTLIATANQGSEATYESGFVIDKFPISRPNLTFSTLTVSNMSPEDSSIYLCSVEGPGGQRTEAFFGQGTRLTVV.

V gene TRBV5-1 combines with J gene TRBJ2-5; D might be TRBD1 (5 bases). Germline V gives CDR1 SGHRS, CDR2 YFSETQ. The CDR3 covers 15 residues. The germline V and J ends were trimmed by 0 bases and 0 bases, with 9 bases remaining between them. CDR3 protein: CASSLAQGYQETQYF. The CDR3 bases are TGCGCCAGCAGCTTGGCGCAGGGCTACCAAGAGACCCAGTACTTC.

This clonotype showed up just a few times. V usage is TRBV4-3 and J usage is TRBJ2-7; weak D call: TRBD2 (6 bases). Deletions cut 0 bases from V and 12 bases from J, with 15 bases between. The CDR3 covers 13 residues. CDR1 and CDR2 from the germline V gene are LGHNA and YSLEER. The CDR3 DNA reads as TGCGCCAGCAGCCAAGACGGGCGGGAAGGACGGTACTTC. It codes for CASSQDGREGRYF.

There are many counts of this clonotype. The V gene is TRBV7-8, the J gene TRBJ2-3; D is unresolved. Trimming took 0 bases from V and 0 from J, leaving 10 bases between them. The length of the CDR3 is 16 residues. Germline CDR1 SGHVS, CDR2 FQNEAQ. CDR3 in amino acids: CASSLARGRSTDTQYF. DNA for the CDR3: TGTGCCAGCAGCTTAGCGCGCGGCAGGAGCACAGATACGCAGTATTTT.

The table lists this clonotype with many counts. This chain uses TRBV5-1 with TRBJ2-1; D gene unclear. The CDR3 consists of 13 residues. Germline values: CDR1 SGHRS, CDR2 YFSETQ. V was shortened by 4 bases and J by 5 bases, with 10 bases between the two germline ends. The CDR3 DNA reads as TGCGCCAGCAGCCCGAGTTTAAACAATGAGCAGTTCTTC. Translating it yields CASSPSLNNEQFF.

This clonotype was counted ten times or more. The chain carries TRBV27 and TRBJ2-1; TRBD1 matches at 8 bases. CDR1 and CDR2 (germline): MNHEY, SMNVEV (reference sequence). The CDR3 sequence is 16 residues long. Trimming took 3 bases from V and 3 from J; bases not matched to a gene: 7. The CDR3 loop is CASSFIGGQDYNEQFF. The CDR3 DNA follows: TGTGCCAGCAGTTTCATTGGGGGACAGGACTACAATGAGCAGTTCTTC.

This rearrangement joins TRBV20-1 to TRBJ2-2, with 7 nucleotides matching TRBD2. V was pared by 1 base and J by 2 bases, with 1 base of the junction left unmatched. The CDR3 length is 14 residues. CDR1 DFQATT and CDR2 SNEGSKA come from the germline V gene (reference sequence). The CDR3 sequence: CSARAGGNTGELFF. DNA for the CDR3: TGCAGTGCTAGAGCGGGGGGAAACACCGGGGAGCTGTTTTTT.

The chain combines TRBV5-4 with TRBJ1-4; weak D call: TRBD1 (5 bases). V dropped 3 bases and J dropped 8 bases, with 17 bases sitting between them. The CDR3 runs 15 residues. Germline lookup yields CDR1 SGHNT and CDR2 YYREEE (reference sequence). CDR3 residues: CASSSGQGRAEKLFF. In nucleotides, the CDR3 is TGTGCCAGCAGCTCCGGGCAGGGACGGGCCGAAAAACTGTTTTTT. The variable domain in full, completed from reference TRBV5-4 and TRBJ1-4, reads ETGVTQSPTHLIKTRGQQVTLRCSSQSGHNTVSWYQQALGQGPQFIFQYYREEENGRGNFPPRFSGLQFPNYSSELNVNALELDDSALYLCASSSGQGRAEKLFFGSGTQLSVL.

This clonotype was counted between two and nine times. V and J are TRBV6-1 and TRBJ1-5; a weak D match, TRBD1 (5 bases). The V end lost 8 bases, the J end lost 7 bases, and 15 bases lay between the germline ends. The CDR3 has 13 amino acids. Germline values: CDR1 MNHNS, CDR2 SASEGT. The CDR3 sequence: CASVRTWGQPQHF. The CDR3 coding sequence is TGTGCCAGCGTTCGTACTTGGGGCCAGCCCCAGCATTTT.

This clonotype came up many times. The chain joins TRBV7-6 to TRBJ1-2; D remains ambiguous. Germline loops: CDR1 SGHVS, CDR2 FNYEAQ. Trimming removed 1 base at V and 4 bases at J, with 19 bases between. The CDR3 sequence is 17 residues long. CDR3 in amino acids: CASSLEAPDSRIYGYTF. DNA of the CDR3: TGTGCCAGCAGCTTAGAAGCCCCGGATTCGAGGATCTATGGCTACACCTTC.

This clonotype was observed at least ten times. The chain recombines TRBV20-1 with TRBJ2-7; 8 bases are shared with TRBD1. This CDR3 is built from 14 residues. The junction had 10 bases not matched to a gene; V was cut back by 5 bases and J by 4 bases. CDR1 and CDR2 from the germline V gene are DFQATT and SNEGSKA (reference sequence). The CDR3: CSALTGTGLYEQYV. CDR3 in DNA: TGCAGTGCTCTCACCGGGACAGGCCTGTACGAGCAGTACGTC.

In this sample, this clonotype turned up many times. The chain has TRBV7-9 and TRBJ1-5; TRBD1 matches at 7 bases. The ends lost 5 bases at V and 3 bases at J; junction bases unmatched: 7. Germline assignment: CDR1 SEHNR and CDR2 FQNEAQ (reference sequence). This CDR3 is built from 15 residues. DNA for the CDR3: TGTGCCAGCAGCCCCGGGACAGCGATCAATCAGCCCCAGCATTTT. Residues: CASSPGTAINQPQHF. The entire variable domain, with the rest obtained from reference TRBV7-9 and TRBJ1-5, is as follows: DTGVSQNPRHKITKRGQNVTFRCDPISEHNRLYWYRQTLGQGPEFLTYFQNEAQLEKSRLLSDRFSAERPKGSFSTLEIQRTEQGDSAMYLCASSPGTAINQPQHFGDGTRLSIL.

This chain uses TRBV19 with TRBJ2-1, with D unclear. CDR1 is LNHDA and CDR2 is SQIVND in the germline V gene (reference sequence). The CDR3 covers 13 residues. Between the trimmed V and J ends, which lost 2 bases and 5 bases, there was a span of 7 bases. The CDR3 sequence: CASSIRLNNEQFF. The CDR3 bases are TGTGCCAGTAGTATACGACTGAACAATGAGCAGTTCTTC.

This clonotype was seen only a few times. The chain links TRBV7-9 to TRBJ2-3; unclear D gene. This CDR3 comprises 12 residues. From germline, CDR1 is SEHNR and CDR2 FQNEAQ (reference sequence). V dropped 5 bases and J dropped 5 bases, with 8 bases sitting between them. The CDR3 DNA is TGTGCCAGCAGCCCCATTCAAGATACGCAGTATTTT. It translates to CASSPIQDTQYF.

This clonotype was picked up a small number of times. The chain links TRBV20-1 to TRBJ1-5; D remains ambiguous. The CDR3 loop spans 15 amino acids. Looked up from germline, CDR1 is DFQATT and CDR2 is SNEGSKA (reference sequence). With 4 bases removed from V and 1 base from J, the gap between germline ends came to 14 bases. CDR3 protein: CSAKQREVSNQPQHF. CDR3 nucleotide sequence: TGCAGTGCTAAACAGAGGGAGGTGAGCAATCAGCCCCAGCATTTT.

This clonotype appeared many times. This rearrangement joins TRBV10-3 to TRBJ1-2; 9 bases fit TRBD1. This CDR3 comprises 14 residues. V trimming: 6 bases; J trimming: 3 bases; junction bases outside the gene matches: 5. Germline V gives CDR1 ENHRY, CDR2 SYGVKD. For the CDR3, the DNA is TGTGCCATCAGGGGACAGGGAGGGGACTATGGCTACACCTTC. It specifies CAIRGQGGDYGYTF.

The table lists this clonotype with a few counts. V usage is TRBV4-3 and J usage is TRBJ1-1; D is unresolved. The CDR3 loop spans 13 amino acids. Germline lookup yields CDR1 LGHNA and CDR2 YSLEER. V lost 0 bases and J 9 bases, leaving 11 bases between the germline ends. This CDR3 is CASSQDSRVQAFF. DNA for the CDR3: TGCGCCAGCAGCCAAGATAGCCGGGTTCAAGCTTTCTTT.

This clonotype was detected only a few times. The CDR3 spells CASSVAGELFF. The CDR3 DNA sequence: TGTGCCAGCAGTGTTGCCGGGGAGCTGTTTTTT. This sequence joins TRBV9 and TRBJ2-2; no clear D gene. Germline V gives CDR1 SGDLS, CDR2 YYNGEE. With 5 bases removed from V and 6 bases from J, the gap between germline ends came to 5 bases. This CDR3 has 11 residues.

This clonotype showed up many times. The V and J genes are TRBV25-1 and TRBJ2-3; 11 nucleotides line up with TRBD2. V trimming: 6 bases; J trimming: 5 bases; junction bases outside the gene matches: 10. Germline CDR1 and CDR2: MGHDK and SYGVNS. This CDR3 comprises 16 residues. This CDR3 is CASRPLAGGSVDTQYF. The DNA of the CDR3 is TGTGCCAGCAGACCCTTAGCGGGGGGGTCTGTAGATACGCAGTATTTT.